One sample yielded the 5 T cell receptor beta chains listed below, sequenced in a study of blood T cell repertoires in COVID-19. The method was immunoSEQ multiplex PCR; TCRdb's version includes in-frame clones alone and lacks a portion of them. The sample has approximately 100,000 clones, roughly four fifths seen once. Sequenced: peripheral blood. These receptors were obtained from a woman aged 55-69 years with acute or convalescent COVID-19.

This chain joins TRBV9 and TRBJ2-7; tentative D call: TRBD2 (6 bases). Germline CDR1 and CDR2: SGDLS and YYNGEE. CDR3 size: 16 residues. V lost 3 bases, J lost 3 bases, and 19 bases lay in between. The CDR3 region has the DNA TGTGCCAGCAGCGAGAGGTTTGGAGGGGACGGCTACGAGCAGTACTTC. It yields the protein CASSERFGGDGYEQYF.

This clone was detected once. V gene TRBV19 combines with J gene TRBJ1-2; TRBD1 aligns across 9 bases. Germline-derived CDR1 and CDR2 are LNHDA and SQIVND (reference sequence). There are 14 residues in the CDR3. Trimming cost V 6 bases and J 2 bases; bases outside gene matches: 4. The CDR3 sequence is CASSRTGVNYGYTF. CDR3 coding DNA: TGTGCCAGTAGCAGGACAGGGGTAAACTATGGCTACACCTTC.

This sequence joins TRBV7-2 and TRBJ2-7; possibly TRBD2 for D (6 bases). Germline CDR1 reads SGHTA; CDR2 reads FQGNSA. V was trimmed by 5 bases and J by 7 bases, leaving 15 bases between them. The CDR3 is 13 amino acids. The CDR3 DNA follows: TGTGCCAGCAGCCCACAAAGGAGGGCTGAGCAGTACTTC. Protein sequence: CASSPQRRAEQYF.

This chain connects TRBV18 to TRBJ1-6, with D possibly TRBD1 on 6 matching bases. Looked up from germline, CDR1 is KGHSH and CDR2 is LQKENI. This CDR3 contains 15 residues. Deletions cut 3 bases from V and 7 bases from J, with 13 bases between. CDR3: CASSPQGGANSPLHF. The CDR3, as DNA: TGTGCCAGCTCACCCCAAGGGGGAGCCAATTCACCCCTCCACTTT.

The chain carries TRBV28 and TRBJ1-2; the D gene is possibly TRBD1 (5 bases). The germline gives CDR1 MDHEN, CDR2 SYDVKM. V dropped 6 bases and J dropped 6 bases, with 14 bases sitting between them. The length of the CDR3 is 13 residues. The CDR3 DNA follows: TGTGCCAGCAGATACCAGGGTTACGATGGCTACACCTTC. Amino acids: CASRYQGYDGYTF.